Presented here are 12 T cell receptor beta chains from one specimen sequenced in a study of cytomegalovirus exposure and HLA in healthy donors. Clones were sequenced by immunoSEQ multiplex PCR, and TCRdb holds only the in-frame ones, with some missing. There are about 70,000 clones in the sample; roughly 92% occur only once, and approximately 2.1% lies in the top ten. The sequencing sample was made of PBMCs. All receptors come from a woman aged 18 to 35 in good health and CMV-seropositive.

The chain uses TRBV30 and TRBJ1-2; maybe TRBD1 (5 bases). The CDR3 contains 12 residues. Germline CDR1 and CDR2: GTSNPN and SVGIG (reference sequence). V lost 4 bases and J 4 bases, leaving 10 bases between the germline ends. CDR3 in amino acids: CAWTGGTYGYTF. The CDR3 nucleotides read TGTGCCTGGACGGGGGGAACCTATGGCTACACCTTC.

The gene calls are TRBV27 and TRBJ2-7; a possible D gene is TRBD2 (6 bases). Per germline, CDR1 MNHEY and CDR2 SMNVEV (reference sequence). V shed 5 bases and J shed 3 bases, with 14 bases lying between them. The CDR3 has 14 amino acids. The CDR3 loop reads CASSPTGTRYEQYF. The CDR3 nucleotides are TGTGCCAGCAGTCCCACCGGGACTCGCTACGAGCAGTACTTC.

This clone was seen only once. This chain connects TRBV5-8 to TRBJ2-1; D is perhaps TRBD2 (6 bases). Trimming took off 2 bases at V and 5 bases at J, with 8 bases between the two ends. This CDR3 spans 13 amino acids. In germline, CDR1 is SGHTS, CDR2 YDEGEE. Here the CDR3 DNA reads TGTGCCAGCAGCTTTGGGACTCACAATGAGCAGTTCTTC. Its translation is CASSFGTHNEQFF.

V is TRBV27 and J is TRBJ1-1, with 7 bases matching TRBD1. Germline V gene lookup returns CDR1 MNHEY and CDR2 SMNVEV (reference sequence). V gave up 8 bases and J gave up 4 bases; unmatched junction bases: 4. The CDR3 is made up of 12 amino acids. This chain's CDR3 is CASSGQSTEAFF. In DNA form, the CDR3 reads TGTGCCAGCTCGGGACAGAGCACTGAAGCTTTCTTT.

The chain recombines TRBV6-5 with TRBJ2-3; D is unclear. There are 13 residues in the CDR3. Germline CDR1 reads MNHEY; CDR2 reads SVGAGI. Between the trimmed V and J ends, which lost 6 bases and 1 base, there was a span of 8 bases. The CDR3 protein is CASRTAGTDTQYF. The CDR3 nucleotides read TGTGCCAGCAGGACGGCGGGCACAGATACGCAGTATTTT.

This rearrangement joins TRBV7-8 to TRBJ1-1, with no clear D. CDR1 and CDR2 (germline): SGHVS, FQNEAQ. The CDR3 has 13 residues. Trimming cost V 6 bases and J 0 bases, with 8 bases left between them. The CDR3 DNA reads as TGTGCCAGCAGAAAGCAAATGAACACTGAAGCTTTCTTT. Amino acid sequence: CASRKQMNTEAFF.

The chain combines TRBV20-1 with TRBJ2-7, with a weak D call TRBD1 (6 bases). The CDR3 sequence is 11 residues long. Trimming stripped 6 bases from V and 4 bases from J, with 10 bases between. Germline V gives CDR1 DFQATT, CDR2 SNEGSKA (reference sequence). The CDR3 loop reads CSALTGYEQYF. The CDR3 nucleotides read TGCAGTGCCCTAACAGGGTACGAGCAGTACTTC.

The V and J genes are TRBV5-5 and TRBJ2-4; 8 nucleotides match TRBD1. The germline CDR1 and CDR2 sequences are SGHKS and YYEKEE (reference sequence). The trim removed 4 bases at V and 4 bases at J, leaving 4 bases unmatched. This CDR3 region has 14 residues. The CDR3 DNA reads as TGTGCCAGCAGCATCGGACAGGGAAAAAACATTCAGTACTTC. Translating it yields CASSIGQGKNIQYF.

The chain uses TRBV4-2 and TRBJ1-2, with a tentative D call TRBD1 (5 bases). Trimming stripped 0 bases from V and 6 bases from J, with 14 bases between. The V gene's germline CDR1 is LGHNA and CDR2 YNFKEQ. The CDR3 has 15 residues. CDR3 in amino acids: CASSQESIPGDGYTF. In nucleotides, the CDR3 is TGTGCCAGCAGCCAAGAGTCTATCCCGGGGGATGGCTACACCTTC.

The chain links TRBV7-6 to TRBJ2-3, with a weak D call TRBD2 (7 bases). Trimming stripped 5 bases from V and 9 bases from J, with 24 bases between. The germline CDR1 and CDR2 sequences are SGHVS and FNYEAQ. This CDR3 region has 16 residues. The CDR3 reads CASSPTSEGGLRTQYF. CDR3 in DNA: TGTGCCAGCAGCCCGACGAGTGAGGGGGGGCTAAGAACGCAGTATTTT. The full variable domain, completed using reference TRBV7-6 and TRBJ2-3, is GAGVSQSPRYKVTKRGQDVALRCDPISGHVSLYWYRQALGQGPEFLTYFNYEAQQDKSGLPNDRFSAERPEGSISTLTIQRTEQRDSAMYRCASSPTSEGGLRTQYFGPGTRLTVL.

The rearrangement links TRBV11-2 to TRBJ1-1; D might be TRBD1 (5 bases). V was cut by 4 bases and J by 1 base, with 13 bases left in between. CDR3 length: 15 residues. Per germline, CDR1 SGHAT and CDR2 FQNNGV. The CDR3 is CASSSRGGGNTEAFF. As DNA, the CDR3 is TGTGCCAGCAGCTCGCGGGGGGGTGGGAACACTGAAGCTTTCTTT.

V is TRBV5-5 and J is TRBJ2-5; 7 bases are shared with TRBD1. V lost 4 bases to trimming and J lost 5 bases; unmatched junction nucleotides: 5. The CDR3 contains 13 residues. The V gene's germline CDR1 is SGHKS and CDR2 YYEKEE (reference sequence). The CDR3 nucleotides read TGTGCCAGCAGCCTCACAGGGGAGGAGACCCAGTACTTC. Its protein is CASSLTGEETQYF.